Only one count was recorded for the clone carrying this T cell receptor (beta chain). Its antigen is not known. This table comes from immunoSEQ multiplex PCR, and its TCRdb copy is limited to in-frame clones, with some not included. The repertoire holds 100,000 to 150,000 clones, approximately 80% seen once, with roughly 3.3% in the top ten. These data come from a study of identifying expanded T cells in peripheral blood. Study results and caveats: Differentially abundant clones: about 1.2 between replicates, 16.4 at two to three weeks, 18 to 20 at four.

This CDR3 is built from 17 residues. Per germline, CDR1 SGHNT and CDR2 YENEEA. Trimming took 2 bases from V and 0 from J, leaving 17 bases between them. The chain uses TRBV11-3 and TRBJ2-7, with D possibly matching TRBD2 (6 bases). Sequencing was done on a sample of blood. The clonotype was recovered from a person aged 18 to 70 in good health. CDR3 nucleotide sequence: TGTGCCAGCAGCTTAATGCCACCGGGGAGGACCTCCTACGAGCAGTACTTC. Protein: CASSLMPPGRTSYEQYF.